This TCR beta chain was sequenced for a study of Ad26.COV2.S vaccination and SARS-CoV-2 variants. Overall study results and limits: Spike-specific TCR breadth was greater in vaccine than placebo recipients.

Worth noting for this clone: Its specificity is not known.

Here immunoSEQ multiplex PCR was the method, and the copy in TCRdb shows in-frame clones only, minus some. This repertoire shows hundreds of thousands of clones, about 91% found once; its top ten account for around 4.2%. The CDR3 sequence is 18 residues long. V dropped 4 bases and J dropped 2; count of bases not matched to a gene: 9. Germline V gene data show CDR1 as SGHVS and CDR2 as FQNEAQ. Source: peripheral blood, taken after recovery from COVID-19. The rearrangement links TRBV7-8 to TRBJ2-1, with TRBD2 matching 12 bases. This sequence originates from a human donor who had recovered from COVID-19. CDR3: CASSWPGLAGSPYNEQFF. CDR3 nucleotide sequence: TGTGCCAGCAGCTGGCCGGGACTAGCGGGTTCCCCCTACAATGAGCAGTTCTTC.